The entry below describes one T cell receptor beta chain. This sample was taken from a study of blood T cell repertoires in COVID-19. Study as a whole: The analysed material was cDNA or gDNA that came from T cells, B-cell-depleted T cells, or PBMCs.

TCRdb's copy holds only in-frame clones and misses some; the assay was immunoSEQ multiplex PCR. In the table there are around 290,000 clones, 70% to 90% of which are singletons. Cohort allocation depended upon clinical history that participants reported. Recovered status applied to Cohort 3 donors who had two consecutive negative PCRs. It also applied to those with clearance or with symptom resolution. The CDR3 consists of 15 residues. The V segment lost 5 bases and the J segment 4 bases; nucleotides outside the gene matches: 7. Germline assignment: CDR1 SGDLS and CDR2 YYNGEE. This TCR derives from a woman in her 30s who had recovered from COVID-19. This chain links TRBV9 with TRBJ2-5; 11 nucleotides align to TRBD2. The sample was PBMCs or T cells enriched from blood (not recorded which). For the CDR3, the DNA is TGTGCCAGCAGTAGCGGGGGGGCCGTAGGAGAGACCCAGTACTTC. As protein: CASSSGGAVGETQYF.